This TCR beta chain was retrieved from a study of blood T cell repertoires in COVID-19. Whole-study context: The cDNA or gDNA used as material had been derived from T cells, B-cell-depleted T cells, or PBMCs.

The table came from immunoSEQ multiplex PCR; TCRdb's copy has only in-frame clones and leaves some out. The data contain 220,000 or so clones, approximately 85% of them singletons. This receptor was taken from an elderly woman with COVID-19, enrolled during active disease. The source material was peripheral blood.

The CDR3 DNA reads TGTGCCAGTATACCACGCGCAGGGTCGGCCTATGGCTACACCTTC. Its translation: CASIPRAGSAYGYTF. The chain uses TRBV19 and TRBJ1-2; a possible D gene is TRBD1 (5 bases). V lost 7 bases, J lost 4 bases, and 19 bases lay in between. Germline CDR1 and CDR2: LNHDA and SQIVND (reference sequence). This CDR3 contains 15 residues.